What follows is one T cell receptor (beta chain) and its context. Its antigen is currently unknown. These data come from a study of T cell responses to AZD1222 COVID-19 vaccine. Using immunoSEQ multiplex PCR, the repertoire was profiled, and TCRdb retains in-frame clones only, with some absent. The sample includes approximately 100,000 clones, roughly 89% seen only once; the top ten take 3.7%. J gave up 4 bases and V 0 bases, and 10 bases lay outside the gene matches. Looked up from germline, CDR1 is SEHNR and CDR2 is FQNEAQ (reference sequence). The CDR3 is 19 amino acids. Study-level findings and limits: Only five or six AZD1222 recipients were seropositive at baseline. Unmutated regions of variants are reportedly targeted by nearly half of spike-specific TCRs.

This material consisted of peripheral blood, taken on day 0 of AZD1222 vaccination. This chain connects TRBV7-9 to TRBJ2-5, with TRBD2 matching over 14 bases. The source of this sequence is an adult in good health. DNA for the CDR3: TGTGCCAGCAGCTTAGCGCCGGGACTAGCGGGGGTTTCCGGAGAGACCCAGTACTTC. Its translation is CASSLAPGLAGVSGETQYF.